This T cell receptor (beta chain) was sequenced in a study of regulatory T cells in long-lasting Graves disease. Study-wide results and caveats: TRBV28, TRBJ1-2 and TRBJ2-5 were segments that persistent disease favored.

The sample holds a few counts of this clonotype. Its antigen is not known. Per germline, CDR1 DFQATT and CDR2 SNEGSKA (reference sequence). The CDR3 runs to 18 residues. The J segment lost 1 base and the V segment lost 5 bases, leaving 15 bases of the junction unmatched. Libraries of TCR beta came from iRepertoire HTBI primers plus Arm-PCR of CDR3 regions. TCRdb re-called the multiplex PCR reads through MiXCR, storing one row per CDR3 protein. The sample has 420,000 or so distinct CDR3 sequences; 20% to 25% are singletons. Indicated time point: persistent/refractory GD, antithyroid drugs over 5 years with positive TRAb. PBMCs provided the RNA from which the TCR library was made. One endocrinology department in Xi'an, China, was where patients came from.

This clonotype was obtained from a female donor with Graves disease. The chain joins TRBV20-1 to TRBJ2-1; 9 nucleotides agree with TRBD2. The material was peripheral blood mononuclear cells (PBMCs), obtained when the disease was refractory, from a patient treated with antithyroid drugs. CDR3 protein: CSAGPLGVAGVSYNEQFF. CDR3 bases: TGCAGTGCTGGCCCTTTGGGGGTAGCGGGAGTGTCCTACAATGAGCAGTTCTTC.